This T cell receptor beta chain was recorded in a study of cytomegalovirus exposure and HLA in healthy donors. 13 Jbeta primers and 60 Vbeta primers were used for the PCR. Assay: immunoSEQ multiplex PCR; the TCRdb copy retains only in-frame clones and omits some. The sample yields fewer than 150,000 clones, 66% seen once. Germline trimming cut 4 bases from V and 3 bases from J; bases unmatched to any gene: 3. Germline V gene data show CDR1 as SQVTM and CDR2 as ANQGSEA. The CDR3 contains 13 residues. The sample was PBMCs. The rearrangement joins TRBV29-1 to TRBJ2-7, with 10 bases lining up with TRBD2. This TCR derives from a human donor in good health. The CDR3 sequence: CSVVRTSGYEQYF. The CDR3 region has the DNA TGCAGCGTTGTTAGGACTAGCGGCTACGAGCAGTACTTC.